The 29 T cell receptor beta chains below all came from one sample that was sequenced in a study of T-cell memory formation after mild COVID-19. TCRdb passed the 5' RACE reads through MiXCR, listing each CDR3 protein once. The sample contains 470,000 or so distinct CDR3 sequences, 15% to 20% of which appear only once. Material: PBMCs or a T cell subset sorted from them (not recorded which). The source of these receptors is an adult woman who had mild COVID-19 (a few samples of this study predate the infection). Cell type and time point are not known.

This clonotype was seen only a few times. The chain combines TRBV5-6 with TRBJ2-1, with D perhaps assigned TRBD1 or TRBD2 (5 bases each). V lost 0 bases to trimming and J lost 11 bases, with 12 bases between them. Germline V CDR1 and CDR2: SGHDT, YYEEEE. CDR3 length equals 13 residues. CDR3 bases: TGTGCCAGCAGCTTGGCCCGGGGCCCTAAGCAGTTCTTC. Translated: CASSLARGPKQFF.

This clonotype was picked up a small number of times. The chain has TRBV6-6 and TRBJ1-5; D is possibly TRBD1 (6 bases). Trimming stripped 3 bases from V and 5 bases from J, with 11 bases between. The CDR3 length is 14 residues. In germline, CDR1 is MNHNY, CDR2 SVGAGI (reference sequence). The DNA for the CDR3 is TGTGCCAGCAGTTATTCAGGGGTTGATCAGCCCCAGCATTTT. Translation: CASSYSGVDQPQHF.

This clonotype was counted between two and nine times. V and J are TRBV6-6 and TRBJ2-7, with 9 bases aligning to TRBD1. Germline trimming cut 6 bases from V and 3 bases from J; bases unmatched to any gene: 3. The CDR3 loop spans 13 amino acids. CDR1 MNHNY and CDR2 SVGAGI come from the germline V gene (reference sequence). CDR3 region: CASRKGQGYEQYF. The CDR3 bases are TGTGCCAGCAGGAAGGGACAGGGCTACGAGCAGTACTTC.

In this sample, this clonotype turned up a few times. This chain uses TRBV20-1 with TRBJ1-6, with TRBD1 matching over 7 bases. Germline values: CDR1 DFQATT, CDR2 SNEGSKA (reference sequence). The CDR3 contains 14 residues. V was clipped by 6 bases and J by 7 bases; unmatched bases: 9. DNA of the CDR3: TGCAGTGCCGTTACCGGGACAGTAAATTCACCCCTCCACTTT. Its protein is CSAVTGTVNSPLHF.

This clonotype appeared many times. This chain uses TRBV27 with TRBJ2-1; 13 bases fit TRBD2. This CDR3 spans 15 amino acids. The V gene's germline CDR1 is MNHEY and CDR2 SMNVEV (reference sequence). V was pared by 7 bases and J by 8 bases, with 8 bases of the junction left unmatched. The CDR3 spells CASTPGLAGVYEQFF. DNA of the CDR3: TGTGCCAGCACCCCAGGACTAGCGGGAGTGTATGAGCAGTTCTTC.

The J gene is TRBJ2-4, the V gene TRBV6-2 or TRBV6-3; 8 bases align to TRBD1. V lost 6 bases to trimming and J lost 2 bases; unmatched junction nucleotides: 9. Germline CDR1 is MNHEY and CDR2 is SVGEGT. The CDR3 has 16 amino acids. CDR3 amino acids: CASRADRERTKNIQYF. CDR3 nucleotide sequence: TGTGCCAGCAGAGCGGACAGGGAACGTACCAAAAACATTCAGTACTTC.

There are a few counts of this clonotype. The CDR3 is CASNLAVGETQYF. In nucleotides, the CDR3 is TGTGCCAGCAACTTAGCGGTCGGGGAGACCCAGTACTTC. The chain links TRBV6-1 to TRBJ2-5; maybe TRBD2 (6 bases). Germline V gene sequence: CDR1 MNHNS, CDR2 SASEGT. Trimming stripped 7 bases from V and 5 bases from J, with 14 bases between. This CDR3 has 13 amino acids.

A few counts support this clonotype. The rearrangement links TRBV7-2 to TRBJ2-7; perhaps TRBD1 as D (7 bases). CDR1 and CDR2 (germline): SGHTA, FQGNSA. This CDR3 comprises 13 residues. Trimming pared 3 bases from V and 5 bases from J, leaving 11 bases between. The CDR3 DNA is TGTGCCAGCAGCTTCAGGGGGGCGGACGAGCAGTACTTC. Translated, it gives CASSFRGADEQYF.

This rearrangement joins TRBV6-2 or TRBV6-3 to TRBJ2-1; no clear D gene. Germline V lookup: CDR1 MNHEY, CDR2 SVGEGT. V lost 2 bases and J lost 9, with 11 bases in between. The CDR3 is 13 amino acids. The CDR3 spells CASSYTRSSEQFF. CDR3 in DNA: TGTGCCAGCAGTTACACCAGGTCGAGTGAGCAGTTCTTC.

The chain is built from TRBV9 and TRBJ2-7; no firm D call. V was cut by 4 bases and J by 1 base, with 15 bases left in between. CDR3 length equals 15 residues. Germline CDR1 SGDLS, CDR2 YYNGEE. The CDR3 DNA sequence: TGTGCCAGCAGCCCTGGGGTGAGCAGTTCCTACGAGCAGTACTTC. This translates into CASSPGVSSSYEQYF.

This clonotype was observed at least ten times. The rearrangement links TRBV5-1 to TRBJ1-3; TRBD1 is a possible D gene (6 bases). V was shortened by 4 bases and J by 4 bases, with 9 bases between the two germline ends. The CDR3 sequence is 13 residues long. In germline, CDR1 is SGHRS, CDR2 YFSETQ. CDR3 protein: CASSQGTGNTIYF. The CDR3 DNA reads TGCGCCAGCAGCCAGGGGACGGGAAACACCATATATTTT.

The rearrangement joins TRBV20-1 to TRBJ2-7; TRBD2 might be the D (6 bases). This CDR3 is built from 12 residues. Per the germline V gene, CDR1 is DFQATT and CDR2 is SNEGSKA (reference sequence). V shed 3 bases and J shed 3 bases, with 9 bases lying between them. The CDR3 reads CSASGTFYEQYF. The DNA of the CDR3 is TGCAGTGCTAGTGGGACTTTCTACGAGCAGTACTTC.

This chain uses TRBV7-8 with TRBJ1-5, with 9 nucleotides matching TRBD1. The ends lost 3 bases at V and 6 bases at J; junction bases unmatched: 3. CDR1 and CDR2 from the germline V gene are SGHVS and FQNEAQ. The CDR3 consists of 14 residues. CDR3 DNA: TGTGCCAGCAGCTTCCGGGACAGGGCTCAGCCCCAGCATTTT. Translation gives CASSFRDRAQPQHF.

This clonotype was counted between two and nine times. This rearrangement joins TRBV24-1 to TRBJ2-5; tentative D call: TRBD2 (6 bases). The CDR3 covers 14 residues. The V end was cut by 6 bases, the J end by 7 bases, with 17 bases between. Per germline, CDR1 KGHDR and CDR2 SFDVKD. The DNA of the CDR3 is TGTGCCACCAGTAGGACGCCGGGGGACGGGACCCAGTACTTC. Encoded protein: CATSRTPGDGTQYF.

DNA for the CDR3: TGTGCCAGCAGTCCACCCGGGACTAGCGGCGGGTCCTACAATGAGCAGTTCTTC. It yields the protein CASSPPGTSGGSYNEQFF. The V call is TRBV6-6, the J call TRBJ2-1; 11 bases align to TRBD2. V trimming: 5 bases; J trimming: 1 base; junction bases outside the gene matches: 10. Germline CDR1 is MNHNY and CDR2 is SVGAGI (reference sequence). CDR3 size: 18 residues.

The V gene is TRBV7-3, the J gene TRBJ1-1, with a tentative D call TRBD1 (6 bases). This CDR3 is 15 amino acids long. CDR1 SGHTA and CDR2 FQGTGA come from the germline V gene. Between the trimmed V and J ends, which lost 0 bases and 4 bases, there was a span of 12 bases. CDR3 bases: TGTGCCAGCAGCTTAACGTCAGGGGTGAGCACTGAAGCTTTCTTT. Translation: CASSLTSGVSTEAFF.

This clonotype was seen a few times. The chain carries TRBV2 and TRBJ1-5; 10 bases align to TRBD1. CDR1 is SNHLY, CDR2 FYNNEI, per germline. V lost 0 bases, J lost 2 bases, and 10 bases stayed unmatched. The CDR3 is 19 residues long. Written as DNA, the CDR3 is TGTGCCAGCAGTGAAGCTCCGGGACAGGGGCCTGGGGGCAATCAGCCCCAGCATTTT. This sequence encodes CASSEAPGQGPGGNQPQHF.

This chain uses TRBV5-1 with TRBJ2-3, with D tentatively TRBD1 (6 bases). Trimming took off 5 bases at V and 6 bases at J, with 13 bases between the two ends. Germline loops: CDR1 SGHRS, CDR2 YFSETQ. CDR3 length equals 13 residues. The CDR3 sequence is CASRDSPVDTQYF. For the CDR3, the DNA is TGCGCCAGCAGGGACAGCCCGGTGGATACGCAGTATTTT.

This clonotype has only a few counts. J is TRBJ1-1 and V is TRBV5-1, with TRBD1 matching 7 bases. CDR1 and CDR2 (germline): SGHRS, YFSETQ. The ends lost 4 bases at V and 2 bases at J; junction bases unmatched: 17. The CDR3 is 18 amino acids. CDR3 bases: TGCGCCAGCAGCCCTAGGACAGGAGGGGTTCAAAGTAACACTGAAGCTTTCTTT. Its translation: CASSPRTGGVQSNTEAFF. The full variable domain, rest sourced from reference TRBV5-1 and TRBJ1-1, is KAGVTQTPRYLIKTRGQQVTLSCSPISGHRSVSWYQQTPGQGLQFLFEYFSETQRNKGNFPGRFSGRQFSNSRSEMNVSTLELGDSALYLCASSPRTGGVQSNTEAFFGQGTRLTVV.

This clonotype was picked up a small number of times. This sequence joins TRBV9 and TRBJ1-2; D not certain. V lost 2 bases, J lost 4 bases, and 6 bases lay in between. CDR1 and CDR2 from the germline V gene are SGDLS and YYNGEE. CDR3 size: 12 residues. The CDR3 region is CASSVSGYGYTF. The CDR3 DNA sequence: TGTGCCAGCAGCGTTTCGGGCTATGGCTACACCTTC.

This chain uses TRBV18 with TRBJ2-2; D remains ambiguous. Germline values: CDR1 KGHSH, CDR2 LQKENI. V was trimmed by 5 bases and J by 5 bases, leaving 9 bases between them. This CDR3 has 13 residues. CDR3 protein: CASSTRETGELFF. CDR3 DNA sequence: TGTGCCAGCTCAACCCGAGAGACCGGGGAGCTGTTTTTT.

This chain connects TRBV4-1 to TRBJ2-5; 12 bases match TRBD1. This CDR3 has 17 residues. Germline CDR1 MGHRA, CDR2 YSYEKL. V shed 5 bases, J shed 4 bases, and the junction held 11 bases outside the gene matches. The CDR3 loop reads CASSSRDRGRGGETQYF. DNA of the CDR3: TGCGCCAGCAGCTCCCGGGACAGGGGGCGCGGAGGAGAGACCCAGTACTTC.

CDR3 DNA: TGTGCCAGTAGCGTGGACAGGGAAACCTACGAGCAGTACTTC. This sequence encodes CASSVDRETYEQYF. The V and J genes are TRBV19 and TRBJ2-7; 8 bases line up with TRBD1. Germline values: CDR1 LNHDA, CDR2 SQIVND (reference sequence). The CDR3 is 14 residues long. With V trimmed by 6 bases and J by 2 bases, 6 bases remained unmatched.

The table lists this clonotype with a few counts. The chain links TRBV19 to TRBJ2-3; TRBD1 is a possible D gene (6 bases). V lost 4 bases to trimming and J lost 1 base, with 9 bases between them. Germline CDR1 and CDR2: LNHDA and SQIVND (reference sequence). CDR3 length: 14 residues. DNA for the CDR3: TGTGCCAGTAGTAAGAGACAGGGCACAGATACGCAGTATTTT. This codes for CASSKRQGTDTQYF.

The gene calls are TRBV3-1 and TRBJ2-6; D remains ambiguous. CDR1 is LGHDT and CDR2 is YNNKEL in the germline V gene (reference sequence). Deletions cut 2 bases from V and 0 bases from J, with 2 bases between. The CDR3 extends over 14 amino acids. The CDR3 bases are TGTGCCAGCAGCCAAATCTCTGGGGCCAACGTCCTGACTTTC. As protein: CASSQISGANVLTF.

The chain employs TRBV21-1 and TRBJ1-6. TRBV21-1 is an annotated pseudogene. The CDR3 totals 15 residues. The CDR3 DNA reads as TGTGCCAGCAGCAATATTCGGCGGAGTAATTCACCCCTCCACTTT. This translates into CASSNIRRSNSPLHF.

The sample holds a few counts of this clonotype. This rearrangement joins TRBV7-8 to TRBJ2-2; D gene ambiguous. The CDR3 has 14 residues. Per the germline V gene, CDR1 is SGHVS and CDR2 is FQNEAQ. Between the trimmed V and J ends, which lost 3 bases and 4 bases, there was a span of 9 bases. The CDR3 loop reads CASSFRAGTGELFF. For the CDR3, the DNA is TGTGCCAGCAGCTTCCGGGCTGGCACCGGGGAGCTGTTTTTT.

This clonotype has only a few counts. The V and J genes are TRBV12-3 or TRBV12-4 and TRBJ1-1; D gene ambiguous. Trimming took 7 bases from V and 4 from J, leaving 10 bases between them. This CDR3 region has 12 residues. The CDR3 spells CASNPSPTEAFF. In DNA, the CDR3 is TGTGCCAGCAACCCCTCCCCCACTGAAGCTTTCTTT.

This clonotype was counted ten times or more. The V gene is TRBV7-2, the J gene TRBJ2-5; the match to TRBD2 covers 8 bases. Germline V gene data show CDR1 as SGHTA and CDR2 as FQGNSA. After removal of 2 bases from V and 1 base from J, the junction contained 3 bases not matched to a gene. This CDR3 is built from 15 residues. Here the CDR3 DNA reads TGTGCCAGCAGCTTACTAGCGGGCCCCCAAGAGACCCAGTACTTC. Residues: CASSLLAGPQETQYF.